These T cell receptor beta chains were read from a single sample in a study of blood T cell repertoires in COVID-19. Sequencing was performed with immunoSEQ multiplex PCR; in TCRdb, only in-frame clones are kept and a portion is missing. The sample includes 200,000 to 250,000 clones, roughly four fifths seen only once; the top ten take approximately 8%. Material for sequencing was peripheral blood. The receptors here all came from a woman older than 75 with COVID-19, enrolled during active disease. CDR3s include the opening cysteine and the closing phenylalanine or tryptophan. The D gene is left open where the match is weak. Clone size is given for some rows only: seen once, a few or many times, or a class if the clone is expanded.

TRBJ1-1 - TRBV7-6 TRBD1 CASSPRQGTYTEAFF TGTGCCAGCAGCCCCAGACAGGGAACGTACACTGAAGCTTTCTTT
TRBJ2-1 - TRBV20-1 - CSALQEFQQFF TGCAGTGCTTTACAGGAGTTTCAGCAGTTCTTC
TRBJ1-1 once TRBV6-4 TRBD1 CASRGQGNAEAFF TGTGCCAGCAGAGGACAGGGGAATGCTGAAGCTTTCTTT
TRBJ1-1 - TRBV10-3 - CAISDQGGQNTEAFF TGTGCCATCAGTGACCAGGGTGGACAGAACACTGAAGCTTTCTTT
TRBJ2-7 - TRBV5-8 - CASSSYYEQYF TGTGCCAGCAGCTCCTACTACGAGCAGTACTTC
TRBJ1-2 - TRBV7-9 TRBD1 CASSLRQGGSTF TGTGCCAGCAGCTTAAGACAGGGAGGTTCGACCTTC
TRBJ2-7 - TRBV19 - CASTGTSNYEQYF TGTGCCAGTACGGGGACTTCCAACTACGAGCAGTACTTC
TRBJ2-3 - TRBV15 TRBD2 CATSVTSGGTTDTQYF TGTGCCACCAGCGTTACTAGCGGGGGGACCACAGATACGCAGTATTTT
TRBJ2-3 - TRBV11-2 TRBD2 CASTRGVTSTDTQYF TGTGCCAGCACCCGGGGGGTCACTAGCACAGATACGCAGTATTTT
TRBJ2-7 - TRBV4-1 TRBD1 CASSQAGTGIYEQYF TGCGCCAGCAGCCAAGCGGGGACAGGGATCTACGAGCAGTACTTC
TRBJ2-7 - TRBV4-1 - CASSQDSQLIYEQYF TGCGCCAGCAGCCAAGACTCACAATTGATCTACGAGCAGTACTTC
TRBJ2-1 - TRBV5-6 - CASSFLAGSSYNEQFF TGTGCCAGCAGCTTCTTGGCGGGGTCCTCCTACAATGAGCAGTTCTTC
TRBJ2-7 - TRBV4-1 TRBD2 CASSQLAGVGEQYF TGCGCCAGCAGCCAACTAGCGGGAGTGGGCGAGCAGTACTTC
TRBJ1-5 - TRBV12-5 TRBD1 CASGPGQFNQPQHF TGTGCTAGTGGCCCGGGACAGTTCAATCAGCCCCAGCATTTT
TRBJ2-2 few TRBV19 TRBD2 CASSLGLAGSGELFF TGTGCCAGTAGTCTCGGACTAGCTGGGTCCGGGGAGCTGTTTTTT
TRBJ2-1 - TRBV11-2 TRBD2 CASSLSGRTYNEQFF TGTGCCAGCAGCCTTAGCGGGAGAACCTACAATGAGCAGTTCTTC
TRBJ2-7 - TRBV6-2/TRBV6-3 TRBD1 CASSYKQGVFGLRF TGTGCCAGCAGTTATAAACAGGGGGTGTTTGGCTTACGCTTC
TRBJ1-5 - TRBV2 - CASSWTENQPQHF TGTGCCAGCAGTTGGACTGAAAATCAGCCCCAGCATTTT
TRBJ2-7 - TRBV6-2/TRBV6-3 - CASSYSGVYEQYF TGTGCCAGCAGTTACTCCGGAGTATACGAGCAGTACTTC